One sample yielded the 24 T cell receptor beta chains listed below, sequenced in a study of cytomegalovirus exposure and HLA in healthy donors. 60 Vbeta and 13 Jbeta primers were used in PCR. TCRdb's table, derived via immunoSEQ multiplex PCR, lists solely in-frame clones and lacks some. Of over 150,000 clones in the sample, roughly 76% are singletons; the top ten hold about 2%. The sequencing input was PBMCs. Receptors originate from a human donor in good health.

The CDR3 reads CASSPRTSGGVDTQYF. The DNA of the CDR3 is TGTGCCAGCAGCCCCCGGACTAGCGGGGGGGTAGATACGCAGTATTTT. This chain links TRBV9 with TRBJ2-3; 15 bases align to TRBD2. The CDR3 spans 16 residues. Losses at the gene ends were 4 bases for V and 5 bases for J; bases not matched to a gene: 5. Germline CDR1 SGDLS, CDR2 YYNGEE.

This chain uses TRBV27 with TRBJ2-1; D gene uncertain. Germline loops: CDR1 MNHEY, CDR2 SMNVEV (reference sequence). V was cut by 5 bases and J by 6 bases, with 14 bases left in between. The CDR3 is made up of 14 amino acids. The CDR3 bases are TGTGCCAGCAGTCCAATCATAAGGAGCAATGAGCAGTTCTTC. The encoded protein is CASSPIIRSNEQFF.

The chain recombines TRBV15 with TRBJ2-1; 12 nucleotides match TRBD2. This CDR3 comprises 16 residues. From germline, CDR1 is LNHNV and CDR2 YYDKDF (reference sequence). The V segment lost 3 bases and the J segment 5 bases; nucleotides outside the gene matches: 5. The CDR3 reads CATSRPLAGGDNEQFF. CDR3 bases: TGTGCCACCAGCAGGCCACTAGCGGGGGGCGACAATGAGCAGTTCTTC.

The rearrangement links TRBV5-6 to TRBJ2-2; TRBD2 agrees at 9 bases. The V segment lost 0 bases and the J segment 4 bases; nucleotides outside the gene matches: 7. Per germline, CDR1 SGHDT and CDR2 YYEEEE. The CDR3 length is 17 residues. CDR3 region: CASSLDYSGGPTGELFF. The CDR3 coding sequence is TGTGCCAGCAGCTTGGATTATAGCGGGGGACCCACCGGGGAGCTGTTTTTT.

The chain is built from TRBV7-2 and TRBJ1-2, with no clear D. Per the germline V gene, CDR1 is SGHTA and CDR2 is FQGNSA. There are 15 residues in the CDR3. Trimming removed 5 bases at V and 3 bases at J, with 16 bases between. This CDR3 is CASSLTSAGYYGYTF. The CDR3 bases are TGTGCCAGCAGCCTAACTTCGGCAGGATACTATGGCTACACCTTC.

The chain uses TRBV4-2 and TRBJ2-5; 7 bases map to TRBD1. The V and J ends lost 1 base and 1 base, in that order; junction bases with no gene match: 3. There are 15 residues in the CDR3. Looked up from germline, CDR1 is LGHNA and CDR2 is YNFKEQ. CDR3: CASSQGGTAQETQYF. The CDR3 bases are TGTGCCAGCAGCCAAGGTGGGACAGCCCAAGAGACCCAGTACTTC.

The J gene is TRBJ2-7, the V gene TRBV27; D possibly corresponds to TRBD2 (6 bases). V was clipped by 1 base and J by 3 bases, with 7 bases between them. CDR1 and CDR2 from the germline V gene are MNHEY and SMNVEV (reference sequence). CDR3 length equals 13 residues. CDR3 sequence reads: CASSLLGGYEQYF. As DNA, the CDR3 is TGTGCCAGCAGTTTATTGGGGGGCTACGAGCAGTACTTC.

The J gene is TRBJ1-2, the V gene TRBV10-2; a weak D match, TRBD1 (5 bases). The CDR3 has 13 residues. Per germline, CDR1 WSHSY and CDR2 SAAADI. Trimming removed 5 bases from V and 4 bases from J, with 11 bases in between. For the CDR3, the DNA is TGCGCCAGCAGTCCAGACAGAAGCTATGGCTACACCTTC. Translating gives CASSPDRSYGYTF.

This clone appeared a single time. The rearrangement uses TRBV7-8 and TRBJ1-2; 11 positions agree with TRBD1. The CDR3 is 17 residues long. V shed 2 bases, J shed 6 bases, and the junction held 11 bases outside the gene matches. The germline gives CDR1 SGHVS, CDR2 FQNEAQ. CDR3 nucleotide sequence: TGTGCCAGCAGCTTATGGGTGAATGTGGGACAGGGGGATGGCTACACCTTC. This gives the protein CASSLWVNVGQGDGYTF.

In DNA form, the CDR3 reads TGTGCCAGCAGCCCAAGGGCGGGGGGCGGTTACGAGCAGTACTTC. Translating it yields CASSPRAGGGYEQYF. The V and J genes are TRBV5-6 and TRBJ2-7; 8 nucleotides agree with TRBD2. The CDR3 covers 15 residues. With V trimmed by 4 bases and J by 4 bases, 10 bases remained unmatched. Germline assignment: CDR1 SGHDT and CDR2 YYEEEE.

The CDR3, as DNA: TGTGCCAGCAGTGAAGTTGGTTCCCCTTGGGGCGGAGATACGCAGTATTTT. Its protein product is CASSEVGSPWGGDTQYF. This rearrangement joins TRBV25-1 to TRBJ2-3; a weak D match, TRBD1 (5 bases). The CDR3 has 17 amino acids. The V end lost 2 bases, the J end lost 5 bases, and 20 bases lay between the germline ends. Germline-derived CDR1 and CDR2 are MGHDK and SYGVNS. Full variable domain (outside the CDR3, taken from reference TRBV25-1 and TRBJ2-3): EADIYQTPRYLVIGTGKKITLECSQTMGHDKMYWYQQDPGMELHLIHYSYGVNSTEKGDLSSESTVSRIRTEHFPLTLESARPSHTSQYLCASSEVGSPWGGDTQYFGPGTRLTVL.

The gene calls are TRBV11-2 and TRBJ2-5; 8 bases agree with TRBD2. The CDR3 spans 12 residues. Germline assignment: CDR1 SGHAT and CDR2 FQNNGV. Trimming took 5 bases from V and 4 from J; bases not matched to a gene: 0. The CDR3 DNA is TGTGCCAGCAGCCGGGGGGGAGAGACCCAGTACTTC. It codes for CASSRGGETQYF. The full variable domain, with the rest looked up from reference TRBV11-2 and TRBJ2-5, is EAGVAQSPRYKIIEKRQSVAFWCNPISGHATLYWYQQILGQGPKLLIQFQNNGVVDDSQLPKDRFSAERLKGVDSTLKIQPAKLEDSAVYLCASSRGGETQYFGPGTRLLVL.

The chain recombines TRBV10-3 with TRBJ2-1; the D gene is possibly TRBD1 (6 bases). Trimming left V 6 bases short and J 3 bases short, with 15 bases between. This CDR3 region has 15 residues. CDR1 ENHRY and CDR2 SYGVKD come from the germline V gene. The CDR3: CAISLSGQSYNEQFF. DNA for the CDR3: TGTGCCATCAGCCTAAGCGGACAGAGCTACAATGAGCAGTTCTTC.

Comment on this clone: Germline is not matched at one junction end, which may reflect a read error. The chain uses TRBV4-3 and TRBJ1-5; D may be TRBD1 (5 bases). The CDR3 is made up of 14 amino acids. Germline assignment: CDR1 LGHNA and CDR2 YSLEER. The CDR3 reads CASSEDSRGQPQHF. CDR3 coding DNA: TGCGCCAGCAGCGAAGATTCTAGGGGACAGCCCCAGCATTTT.

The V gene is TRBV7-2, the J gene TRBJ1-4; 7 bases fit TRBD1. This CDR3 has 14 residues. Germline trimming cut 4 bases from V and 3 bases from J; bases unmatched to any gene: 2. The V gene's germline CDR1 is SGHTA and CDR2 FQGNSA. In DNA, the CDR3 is TGTGCCAGCAGCTACAGGGGAGCTAATGAAAAACTGTTTTTT. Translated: CASSYRGANEKLFF.

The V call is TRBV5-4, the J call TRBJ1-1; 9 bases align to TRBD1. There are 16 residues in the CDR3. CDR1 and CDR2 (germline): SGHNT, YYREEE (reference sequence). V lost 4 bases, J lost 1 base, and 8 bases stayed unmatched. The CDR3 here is CASSPHQGQGNTEAFF. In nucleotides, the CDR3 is TGTGCCAGCAGCCCGCACCAGGGACAGGGGAACACTGAAGCTTTCTTT.

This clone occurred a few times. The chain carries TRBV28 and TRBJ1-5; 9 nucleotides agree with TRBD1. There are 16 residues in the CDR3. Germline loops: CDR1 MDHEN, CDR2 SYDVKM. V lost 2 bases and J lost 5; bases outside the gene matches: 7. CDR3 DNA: TGTGCCAGCAGTTTAAACCCTACAGGGGGCGATCAGCCCCAGCATTTT. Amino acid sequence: CASSLNPTGGDQPQHF.

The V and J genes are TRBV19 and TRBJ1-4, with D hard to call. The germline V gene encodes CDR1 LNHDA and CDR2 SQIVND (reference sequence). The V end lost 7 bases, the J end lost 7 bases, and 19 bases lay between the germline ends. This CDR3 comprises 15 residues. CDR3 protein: CASTKVGQGLEKLFF. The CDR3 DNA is TGTGCCAGTACTAAGGTCGGCCAAGGACTTGAAAAACTGTTTTTT.

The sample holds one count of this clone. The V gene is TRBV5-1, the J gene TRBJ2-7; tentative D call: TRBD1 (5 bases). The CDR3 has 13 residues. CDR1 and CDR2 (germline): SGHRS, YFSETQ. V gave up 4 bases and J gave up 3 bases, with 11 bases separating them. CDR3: CASSHDRNYEQYF. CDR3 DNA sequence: TGCGCCAGCAGCCACGACAGAAACTACGAGCAGTACTTC.

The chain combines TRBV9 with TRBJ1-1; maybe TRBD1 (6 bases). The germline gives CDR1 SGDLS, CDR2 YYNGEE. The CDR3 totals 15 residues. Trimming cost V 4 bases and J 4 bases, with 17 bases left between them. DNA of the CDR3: TGTGCCAGCAGCCCACCGCAGGGGATGAGCACTGAAGCTTTCTTT. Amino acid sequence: CASSPPQGMSTEAFF.

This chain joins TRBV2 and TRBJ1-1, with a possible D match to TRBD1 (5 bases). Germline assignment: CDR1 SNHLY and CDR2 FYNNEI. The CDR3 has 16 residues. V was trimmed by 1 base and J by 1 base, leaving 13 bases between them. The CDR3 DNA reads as TGTGCCAGCAGTGAAGTTTGGGGCGGTAGGAACACTGAAGCTTTCTTT. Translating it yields CASSEVWGGRNTEAFF.

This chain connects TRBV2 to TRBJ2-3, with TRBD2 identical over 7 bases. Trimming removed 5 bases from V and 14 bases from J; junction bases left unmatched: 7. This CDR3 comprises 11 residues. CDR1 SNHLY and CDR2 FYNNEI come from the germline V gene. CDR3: CASSTGTNSYF. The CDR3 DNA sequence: TGTGCCAGCAGTACCGGGACTAACTCGTATTTT.

Written as DNA, the CDR3 is TGTGCCAGCCCTGGACAGGGGGCCAATGAGCAGTTCTTC. Its translation: CASPGQGANEQFF. This chain connects TRBV12-1 to TRBJ2-1; TRBD1, the table's D call, was not compared with the DNA. TRBV12-1 is reported as a pseudogene. The CDR3 consists of 13 residues.

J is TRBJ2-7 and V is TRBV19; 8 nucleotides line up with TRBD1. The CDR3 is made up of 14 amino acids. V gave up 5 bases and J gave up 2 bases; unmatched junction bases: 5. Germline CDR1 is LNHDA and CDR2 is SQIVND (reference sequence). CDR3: CASSDRGRTYEQYF. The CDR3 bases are TGTGCCAGTAGTGACAGGGGAAGGACCTACGAGCAGTACTTC.